The 5 T cell receptor beta chains listed next were all sequenced from one sample in a study of metastatic and nonmetastatic thyroid tumors. Every patient underwent thyroid surgery untreated. With MiXCR, TCRdb reprocessed the PCR reads. The data show 14,000 to 15,000 clones, around 3.6% seen once. The sequenced sample was tumor tissue. All receptors derive from a female donor with papillary thyroid cancer or a benign thyroid nodule (not recorded which). Some clones in this sample may be carry-over from other donors' samples.

This clone was detected only a few times. This chain joins TRBV6-1 and TRBJ1-1; D gene uncertain. Trimming shortened V by 8 bases and J by 10 bases, and 17 bases separated the two germline ends. The CDR3 sequence is 12 residues long. Germline CDR1 MNHNS, CDR2 SASEGT. The CDR3 sequence: CASCVSGFRAFF. Here the CDR3 DNA reads TGTGCCAGCTGCGTGTCCGGGTTCCGAGCTTTCTTT.

This clone was seen a few times. This sequence joins TRBV6-5 and TRBJ2-2; D possibly corresponds to TRBD2 (5 bases). V lost 2 bases and J 1 base, leaving 14 bases between the germline ends. Looked up from germline, CDR1 is MNHEY and CDR2 is SVGAGI. This CDR3 contains 17 residues. CDR3 sequence: CASSYVLDYMNTGELFF. In DNA, the CDR3 is TGTGCCAGCAGTTACGTCCTCGACTATATGAACACCGGGGAGCTGTTTTTT.

This clone was recorded a few times. The rearrangement links TRBV14 to TRBJ1-1; unclear D gene. V was shortened by 1 base and J by 4 bases, with 4 bases between the two germline ends. This CDR3 comprises 12 residues. The V gene's germline CDR1 is SGHDN and CDR2 FVKESK. CDR3 sequence reads: CASSQGRTEAFF. CDR3 nucleotide sequence: TGTGCCAGCAGCCAAGGCCGCACTGAAGCTTTCTTT.

This clone turned up a few times. The rearrangement links TRBV6-5 to TRBJ1-3; maybe TRBD1 (5 bases). The CDR3 runs 14 residues. V lost 2 bases and J 4 bases, leaving 9 bases between the germline ends. Germline V gene lookup returns CDR1 MNHEY and CDR2 SVGAGI. The CDR3 DNA reads TGTGCCAGCAGTTACGGCCAGGGAGGAAACACCATATATTTT. Protein: CASSYGQGGNTIYF.

The V call is TRBV9, the J call TRBJ2-7; D unclear. In germline, CDR1 is SGDLS, CDR2 YYNGEE. V lost 2 bases and J 1 base, leaving 13 bases between the germline ends. The CDR3 covers 15 residues. Here the CDR3 reads CASSVGFSSSYEQYF. The CDR3 region has the DNA TGTGCCAGCAGCGTCGGGTTCAGTTCTTCCTACGAGCAGTACTTC.